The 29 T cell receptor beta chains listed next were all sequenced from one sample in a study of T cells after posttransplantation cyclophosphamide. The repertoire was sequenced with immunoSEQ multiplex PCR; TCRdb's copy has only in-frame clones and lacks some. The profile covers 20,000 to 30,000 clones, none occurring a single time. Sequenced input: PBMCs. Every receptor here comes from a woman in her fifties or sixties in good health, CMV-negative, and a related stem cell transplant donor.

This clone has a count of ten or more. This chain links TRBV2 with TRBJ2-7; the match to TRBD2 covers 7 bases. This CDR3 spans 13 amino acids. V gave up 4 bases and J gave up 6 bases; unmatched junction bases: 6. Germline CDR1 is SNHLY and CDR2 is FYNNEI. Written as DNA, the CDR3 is TGTGCCAGCAGTGTGGCCTCGGGAGGCGAGCAGTACTTC. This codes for CASSVASGGEQYF.

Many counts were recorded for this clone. The CDR3 DNA sequence: TGTGCCAGCACCCGACTAGCGGACCCCACGAAAGAGACCCAGTACTTC. This codes for CASTRLADPTKETQYF. The rearrangement uses TRBV9 and TRBJ2-5; 9 nucleotides agree with TRBD2. The J segment lost 3 bases and the V segment lost 6 bases, leaving 12 bases of the junction unmatched. This CDR3 spans 16 amino acids. CDR1 is SGDLS and CDR2 is YYNGEE in the germline V gene.

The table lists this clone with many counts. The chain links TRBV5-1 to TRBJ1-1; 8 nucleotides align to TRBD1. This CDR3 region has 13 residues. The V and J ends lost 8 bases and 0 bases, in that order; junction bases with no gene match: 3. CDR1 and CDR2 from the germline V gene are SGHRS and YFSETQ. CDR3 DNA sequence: TGCGCCAGTACAGGGGGGATGAACACTGAAGCTTTCTTT. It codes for CASTGGMNTEAFF.

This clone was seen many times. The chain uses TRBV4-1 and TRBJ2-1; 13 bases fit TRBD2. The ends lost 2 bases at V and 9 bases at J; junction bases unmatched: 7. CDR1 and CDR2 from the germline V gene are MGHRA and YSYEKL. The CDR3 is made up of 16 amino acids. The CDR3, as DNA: TGCGCCAGCAGCCAAACCGGACTAGCGGGAGCTTCTGAGCAGTTCTTC. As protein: CASSQTGLAGASEQFF.

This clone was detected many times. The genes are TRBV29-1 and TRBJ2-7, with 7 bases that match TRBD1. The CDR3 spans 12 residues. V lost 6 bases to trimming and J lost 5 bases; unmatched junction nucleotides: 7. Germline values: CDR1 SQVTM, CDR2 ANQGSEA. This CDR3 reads CSVRTGFNEQYF. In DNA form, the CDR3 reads TGCAGCGTCCGGACAGGTTTTAACGAGCAGTACTTC.

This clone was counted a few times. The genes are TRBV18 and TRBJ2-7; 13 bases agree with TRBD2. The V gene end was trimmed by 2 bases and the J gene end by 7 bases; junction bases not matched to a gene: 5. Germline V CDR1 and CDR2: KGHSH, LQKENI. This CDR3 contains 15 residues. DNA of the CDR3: TGTGCCAGCTCACCAGGACTAGCGGGAGAGGATGAGCAGTACTTC. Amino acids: CASSPGLAGEDEQYF.

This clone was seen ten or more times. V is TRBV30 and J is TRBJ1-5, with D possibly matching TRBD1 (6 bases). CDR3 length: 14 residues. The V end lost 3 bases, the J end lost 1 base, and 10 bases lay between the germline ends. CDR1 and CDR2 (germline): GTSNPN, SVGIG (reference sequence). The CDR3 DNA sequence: TGTGCCTGGAGCCGGGGGGCCAGCAATCAGCCCCAGCATTTT. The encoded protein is CAWSRGASNQPQHF.

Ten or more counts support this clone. DNA for the CDR3: TGTGCCAGCAGCCTAAACAGGGGATCGGCCTACGAGCAGTACTTC. Translation gives CASSLNRGSAYEQYF. The chain joins TRBV7-2 to TRBJ2-7; 7 bases align to TRBD1. CDR3 length equals 15 residues. Germline V gene lookup returns CDR1 SGHTA and CDR2 FQGNSA. After removal of 5 bases from V and 2 bases from J, the junction contained 9 bases not matched to a gene.

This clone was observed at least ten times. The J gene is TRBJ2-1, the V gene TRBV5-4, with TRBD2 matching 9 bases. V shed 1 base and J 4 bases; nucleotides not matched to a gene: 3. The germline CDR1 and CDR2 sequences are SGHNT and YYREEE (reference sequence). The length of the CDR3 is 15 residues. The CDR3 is CASSLRSGGYNEQFF. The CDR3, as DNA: TGTGCCAGCAGCTTGAGGAGCGGGGGGTACAATGAGCAGTTCTTC.

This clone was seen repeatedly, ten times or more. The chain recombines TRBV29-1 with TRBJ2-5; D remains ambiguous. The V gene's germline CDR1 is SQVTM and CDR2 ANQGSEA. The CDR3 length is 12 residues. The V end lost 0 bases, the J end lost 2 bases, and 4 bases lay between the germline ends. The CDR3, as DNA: TGCAGCGTTGAAGACAGACAAGAGACCCAGTACTTC. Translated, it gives CSVEDRQETQYF.

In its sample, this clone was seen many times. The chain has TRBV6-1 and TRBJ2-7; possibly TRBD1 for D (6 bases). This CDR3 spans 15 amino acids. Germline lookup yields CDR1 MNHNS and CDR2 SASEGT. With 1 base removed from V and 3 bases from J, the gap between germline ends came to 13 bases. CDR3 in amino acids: CASSEVGGHYYEQYF. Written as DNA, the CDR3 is TGTGCCAGCAGTGAAGTAGGGGGACACTACTACGAGCAGTACTTC.

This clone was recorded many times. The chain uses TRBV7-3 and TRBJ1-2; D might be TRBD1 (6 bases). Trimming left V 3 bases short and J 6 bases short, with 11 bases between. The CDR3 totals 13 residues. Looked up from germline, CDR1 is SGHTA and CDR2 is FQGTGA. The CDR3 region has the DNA TGTGCCAGCAGCTTTGGGGGCGCCGATGGCTACACCTTC. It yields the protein CASSFGGADGYTF.

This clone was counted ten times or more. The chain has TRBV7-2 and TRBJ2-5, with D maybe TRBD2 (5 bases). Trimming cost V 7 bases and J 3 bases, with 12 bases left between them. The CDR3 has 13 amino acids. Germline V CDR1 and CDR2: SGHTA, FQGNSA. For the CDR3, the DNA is TGTGCCAGCACCCCTTGGCGGGAAGAGACCCAGTACTTC. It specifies CASTPWREETQYF.

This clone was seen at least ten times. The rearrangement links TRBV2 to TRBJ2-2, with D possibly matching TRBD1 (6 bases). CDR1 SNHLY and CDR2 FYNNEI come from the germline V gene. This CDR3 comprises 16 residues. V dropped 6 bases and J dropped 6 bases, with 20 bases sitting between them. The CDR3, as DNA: TGTGCCAGCAGGGGGCCGGTAGGGGGAGTCCCCGGGGAGCTGTTTTTT. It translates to CASRGPVGGVPGELFF. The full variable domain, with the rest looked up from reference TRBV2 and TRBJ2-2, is EPEVTQTPSHQVTQMGQEVILRCVPISNHLYFYWYRQILGQKVEFLVSFYNNEISEKSEIFDDQFSVERPDGSNFTLKIRSTKLEDSAMYFCASRGPVGGVPGELFFGEGSRLTVL.

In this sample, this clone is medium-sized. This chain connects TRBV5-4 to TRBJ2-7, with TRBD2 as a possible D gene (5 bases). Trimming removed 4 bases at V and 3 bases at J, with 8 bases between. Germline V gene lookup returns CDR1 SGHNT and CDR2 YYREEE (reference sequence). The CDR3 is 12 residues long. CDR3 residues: CASSTEDYEQYF. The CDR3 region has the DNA TGTGCCAGCAGCACGGAGGACTACGAGCAGTACTTC.

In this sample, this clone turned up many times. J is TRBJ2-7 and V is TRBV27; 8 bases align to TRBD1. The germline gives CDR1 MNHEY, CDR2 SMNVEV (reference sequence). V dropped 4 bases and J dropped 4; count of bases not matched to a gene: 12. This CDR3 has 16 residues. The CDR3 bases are TGTGCCAGCAGTTCCGCGGACAGGGTAAAGTCATACGAGCAGTACTTC. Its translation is CASSSADRVKSYEQYF.

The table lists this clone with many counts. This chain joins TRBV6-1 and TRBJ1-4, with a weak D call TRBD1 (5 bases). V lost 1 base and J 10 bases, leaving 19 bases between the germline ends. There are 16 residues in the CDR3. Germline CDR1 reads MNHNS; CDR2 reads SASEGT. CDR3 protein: CASSEVKDMGGGKLFF. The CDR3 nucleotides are TGTGCCAGCAGTGAAGTAAAGGACATGGGGGGGGGAAAACTGTTTTTT.

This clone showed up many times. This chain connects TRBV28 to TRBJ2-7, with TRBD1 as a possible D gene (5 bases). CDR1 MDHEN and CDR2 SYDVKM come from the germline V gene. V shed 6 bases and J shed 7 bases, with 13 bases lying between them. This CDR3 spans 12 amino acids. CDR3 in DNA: TGTGCCAGCAGGTCAGGGTTCTTGGAGCAGTACTTC. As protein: CASRSGFLEQYF.

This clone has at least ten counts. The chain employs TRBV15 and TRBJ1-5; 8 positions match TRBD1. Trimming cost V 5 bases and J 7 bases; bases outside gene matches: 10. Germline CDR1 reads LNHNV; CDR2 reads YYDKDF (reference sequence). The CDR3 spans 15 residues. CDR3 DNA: TGTGCCACCAGCGGGCCCCCAGGGGGCCAGCAGCCCCAGCATTTT. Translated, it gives CATSGPPGGQQPQHF. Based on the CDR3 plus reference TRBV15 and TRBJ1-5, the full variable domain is DAMVIQNPRYQVTQFGKPVTLSCSQTLNHNVMYWYQQKSSQAPKLLFHYYDKDFNNEADTPDNFQSRRPNTSFCFLDIRSPGLGDTAMYLCATSGPPGGQQPQHFGDGTRLSIL.

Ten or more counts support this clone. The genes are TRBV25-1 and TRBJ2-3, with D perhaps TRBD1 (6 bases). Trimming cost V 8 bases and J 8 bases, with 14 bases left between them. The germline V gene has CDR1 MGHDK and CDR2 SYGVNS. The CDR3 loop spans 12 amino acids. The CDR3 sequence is CASQLGGGTQYF. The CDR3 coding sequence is TGTGCCAGCCAACTTGGGGGCGGTACGCAGTATTTT.

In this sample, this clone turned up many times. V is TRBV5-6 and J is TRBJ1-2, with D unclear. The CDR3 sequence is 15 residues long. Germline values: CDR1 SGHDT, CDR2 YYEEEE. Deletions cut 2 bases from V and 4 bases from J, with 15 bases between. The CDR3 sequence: CASSFRPPGSYGYTF. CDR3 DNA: TGTGCCAGCAGCTTCAGACCTCCGGGGTCCTATGGCTACACCTTC.

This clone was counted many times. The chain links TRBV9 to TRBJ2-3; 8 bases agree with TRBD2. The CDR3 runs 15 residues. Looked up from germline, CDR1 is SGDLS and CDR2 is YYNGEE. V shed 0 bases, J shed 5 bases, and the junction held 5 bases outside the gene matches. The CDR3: CASSVGSSGLDTQYF. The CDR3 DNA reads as TGTGCCAGCAGCGTAGGTTCTAGCGGGTTAGATACGCAGTATTTT.

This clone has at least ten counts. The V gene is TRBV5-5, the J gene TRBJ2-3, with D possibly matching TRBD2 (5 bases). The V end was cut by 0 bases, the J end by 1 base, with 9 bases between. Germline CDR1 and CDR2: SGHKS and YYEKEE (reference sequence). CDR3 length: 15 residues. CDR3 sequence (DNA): TGTGCCAGCAGCTTGGACGGGGTAGGCACAGATACGCAGTATTTT. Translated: CASSLDGVGTDTQYF.

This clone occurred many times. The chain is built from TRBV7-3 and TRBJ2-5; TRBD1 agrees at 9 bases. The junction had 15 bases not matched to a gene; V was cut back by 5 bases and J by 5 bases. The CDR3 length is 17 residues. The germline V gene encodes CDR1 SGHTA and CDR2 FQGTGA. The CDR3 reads CASSRGARQGGSETQYF. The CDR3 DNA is TGTGCCAGCAGCCGGGGGGCTAGACAGGGGGGGTCGGAGACCCAGTACTTC.

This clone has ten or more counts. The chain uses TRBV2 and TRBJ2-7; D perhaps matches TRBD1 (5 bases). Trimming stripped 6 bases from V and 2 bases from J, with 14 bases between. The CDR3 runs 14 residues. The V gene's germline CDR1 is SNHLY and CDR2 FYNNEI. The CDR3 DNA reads TGTGCCAGCAGGGACAACCCGAACGCCTACGAGCAGTACTTC. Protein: CASRDNPNAYEQYF.

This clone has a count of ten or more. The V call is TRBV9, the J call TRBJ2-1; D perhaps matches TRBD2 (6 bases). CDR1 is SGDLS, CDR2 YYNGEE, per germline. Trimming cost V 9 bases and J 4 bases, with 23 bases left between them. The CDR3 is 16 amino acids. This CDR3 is CANKQGRWGVYNEQFF. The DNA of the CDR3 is TGTGCCAACAAGCAGGGCAGATGGGGGGTTTACAATGAGCAGTTCTTC.

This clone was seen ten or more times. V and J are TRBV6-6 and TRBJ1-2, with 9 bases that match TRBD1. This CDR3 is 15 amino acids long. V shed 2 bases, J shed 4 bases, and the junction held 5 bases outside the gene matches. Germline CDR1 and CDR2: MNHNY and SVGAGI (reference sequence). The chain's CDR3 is CASSYMTGGSYGYTF. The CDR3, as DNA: TGTGCCAGCAGTTACATGACAGGGGGAAGCTATGGCTACACCTTC.

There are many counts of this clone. The CDR3 DNA is TGTGCCAGCAATAATCCGGGACAGATTAACTATGGCTACACCTTC. As protein: CASNNPGQINYGYTF. V and J are TRBV11-2 and TRBJ1-2, with 7 bases matching TRBD1. The CDR3 extends over 15 amino acids. From germline, CDR1 is SGHAT and CDR2 FQNNGV. V was clipped by 7 bases and J by 1 base; unmatched bases: 9.

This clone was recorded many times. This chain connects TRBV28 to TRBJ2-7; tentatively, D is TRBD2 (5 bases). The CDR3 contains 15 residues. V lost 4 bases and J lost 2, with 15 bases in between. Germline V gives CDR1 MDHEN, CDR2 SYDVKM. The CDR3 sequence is CASSSWTEPPYEQYF. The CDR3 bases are TGTGCCAGCAGTTCTTGGACTGAACCCCCCTACGAGCAGTACTTC.